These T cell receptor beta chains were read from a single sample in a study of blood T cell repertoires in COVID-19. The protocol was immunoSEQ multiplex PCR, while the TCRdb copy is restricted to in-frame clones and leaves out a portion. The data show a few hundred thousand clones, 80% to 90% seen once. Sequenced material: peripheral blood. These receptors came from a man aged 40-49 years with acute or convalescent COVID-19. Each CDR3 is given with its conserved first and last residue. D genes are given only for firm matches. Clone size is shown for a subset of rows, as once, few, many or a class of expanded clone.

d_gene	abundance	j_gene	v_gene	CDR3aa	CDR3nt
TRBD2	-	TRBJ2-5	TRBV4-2	CASSQDTCWREWETQYF	TGTGCCAGCAGCCAAGATACGTGCTGGCGGGAGTGGGAGACCCAGTACTTC
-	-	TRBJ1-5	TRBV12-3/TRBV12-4	CASTKGIAQPQHF	TGTGCCAGCACCAAGGGGATTGCTCAGCCCCAGCATTTT
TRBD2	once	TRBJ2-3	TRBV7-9	CASSRIGGSGASTDTQYF	TGTGCCAGCAGCCGCATCGGCGGTAGCGGGGCTTCCACAGATACGCAGTATTTT
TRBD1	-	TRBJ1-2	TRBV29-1	CSVEARTGAKSDLNYGYTF	TGCAGCGTTGAAGCTCGTACAGGGGCTAAGTCCGACCTTAACTATGGCTACACCTTC
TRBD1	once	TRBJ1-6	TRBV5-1	CASSSGGSSYNSPLHF	TGCGCCAGCAGCTCAGGGGGTAGCTCCTATAATTCACCCCTCCACTTT
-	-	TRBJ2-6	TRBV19	CASSITSGGAGANVLTF	TGTGCCAGTAGTATAACCTCGGGGGGCGCTGGGGCCAACGTCCTGACTTTC
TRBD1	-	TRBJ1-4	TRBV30	CAWSWTGNNEKLFF	TGTGCCTGGAGTTGGACAGGGAATAATGAAAAACTGTTTTTT
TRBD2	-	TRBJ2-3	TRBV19	CASSMRLAGGTDTQYF	TGTGCCAGTAGTATGCGGCTAGCGGGGGGGACAGATACGCAGTATTTT
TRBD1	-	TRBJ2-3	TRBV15	CATQATGGTDTQYF	TGTGCCACCCAGGCAACAGGGGGCACAGATACGCAGTATTTT
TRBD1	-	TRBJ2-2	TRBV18	CASSRRVWDRGDTGELFF	TGTGCCAGCTCACGACGTGTTTGGGACAGGGGAGACACCGGGGAGCTGTTTTTT
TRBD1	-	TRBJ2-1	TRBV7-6	CASSTSIQGESYNEQFF	TGTGCCAGCAGCACCTCAATACAGGGGGAGTCCTACAATGAGCAGTTCTTC
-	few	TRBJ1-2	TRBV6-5	CASSKRTNRDYGYTF	TGTGCCAGCAGTAAACGGACGAACAGGGACTATGGCTACACCTTC
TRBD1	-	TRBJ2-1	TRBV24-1	CATSETGTGRDEQFF	TGTGCCACCAGTGAAACCGGGACAGGGCGGGATGAGCAGTTCTTC
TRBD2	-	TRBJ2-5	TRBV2	CASSEVAGGEETQYF	TGTGCCAGCAGTGAAGTGGCGGGGGGCGAAGAGACCCAGTACTTC
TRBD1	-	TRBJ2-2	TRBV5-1	CASRHRDRDTGELFF	TGCGCCAGCAGGCACCGGGACAGGGACACCGGGGAGCTGTTTTTT
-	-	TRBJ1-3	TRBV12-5	CASGRDTYSAYF	TGTGCTAGTGGTAGGGACACCTATTCTGCTTACTTT
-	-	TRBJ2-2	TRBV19	CASSQSARANTGELFF	TGTGCCAGTAGTCAATCCGCCAGGGCGAACACCGGGGAGCTGTTTTTT
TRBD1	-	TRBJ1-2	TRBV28	CASSSPGQDGYTF	TGTGCCAGCAGTTCCCCGGGACAGGATGGCTACACCTTC
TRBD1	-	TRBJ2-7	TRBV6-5	CASSYGQGSYEQYF	TGTGCCAGCAGTTACGGACAGGGTAGCTACGAGCAGTACTTC
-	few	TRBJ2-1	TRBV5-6	CASSSAVRVVNEQFF	TGTGCCAGCAGCTCCGCTGTCCGTGTAGTCAATGAGCAGTTCTTC
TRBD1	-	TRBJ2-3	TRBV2	CASSGRGTGRGADTQYF	TGTGCCAGCAGTGGCCGGGGGACAGGGCGAGGCGCAGATACGCAGTATTTT
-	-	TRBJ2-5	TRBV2	CASSELEIQETQYF	TGTGCCAGCAGTGAACTAGAGATCCAAGAGACCCAGTACTTC
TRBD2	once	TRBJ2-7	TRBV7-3	CASSLSGGSSYEQYF	TGTGCCAGCAGCCTAAGCGGGGGGAGCTCCTACGAGCAGTACTTC
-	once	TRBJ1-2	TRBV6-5	CASSSPPAGGGYTF	TGTGCCAGCAGTTCCCCCCCCGCGGGGGGCGGCTACACCTTC
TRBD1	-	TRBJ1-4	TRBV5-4	CASSITGGTTNEKLFF	TGTGCCAGCAGCATTACAGGGGGAACGACTAATGAAAAACTGTTTTTT
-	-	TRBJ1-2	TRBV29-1	CSVEIFGTGDNYGYTF	TGCAGCGTTGAAATATTTGGGACGGGAGATAACTATGGCTACACCTTC
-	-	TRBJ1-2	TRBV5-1	CASSLDRAFGYTF	TGCGCCAGCAGCTTGGACAGGGCCTTTGGCTACACCTTC
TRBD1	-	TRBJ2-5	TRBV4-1	CASQTQQGAHETQYF	TGCGCCAGCCAAACCCAACAGGGGGCTCACGAGACCCAGTACTTC
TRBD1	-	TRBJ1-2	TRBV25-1	CASSGTGSTYGYTF	TGTGCCAGCAGTGGGACAGGGAGTACCTATGGCTACACCTTC
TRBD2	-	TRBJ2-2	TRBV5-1	CASTPTSGRGTGELFF	TGCGCCAGCACCCCGACTAGCGGGAGAGGCACGGGGGAGCTGTTTTTT
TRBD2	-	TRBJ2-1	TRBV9	CASSGSGTGAYEQFF	TGTGCCAGCAGCGGAAGCGGGACTGGCGCTTATGAGCAGTTCTTC
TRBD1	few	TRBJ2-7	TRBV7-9	CASSLARDRAHGYF	TGTGCCAGCAGCCTAGCCAGGGACAGGGCCCACGGGTACTTC
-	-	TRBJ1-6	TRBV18	CASSPGLTSSYNSPLHF	TGTGCCAGCTCACCGGGGCTGACAAGCTCCTATAATTCACCCCTCCACTTT
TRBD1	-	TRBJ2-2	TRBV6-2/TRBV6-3	CASSPLLGGSGELFF	TGTGCCAGCAGCCCCCTCTTAGGGGGCTCCGGGGAGCTGTTTTTT
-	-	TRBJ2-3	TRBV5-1	CASSPGSKDTQYF	TGCGCCAGCAGCCCTGGGAGTAAAGATACGCAGTATTTT
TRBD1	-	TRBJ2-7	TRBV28	CASTSPGQGIYEQYF	TGTGCCAGCACCTCCCCGGGACAGGGGATATACGAGCAGTACTTC
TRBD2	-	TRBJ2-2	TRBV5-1	CASSLGAGVRTGELFF	TGCGCCAGCAGCTTGGGAGCGGGAGTGCGAACCGGGGAGCTGTTTTTT
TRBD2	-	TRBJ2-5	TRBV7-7	CASSKGLAGGEQETQYF	TGTGCTAGCAGCAAGGGACTAGCGGGGGGGGAACAAGAGACCCAGTACTTC